This is a list of T cell receptor beta chains from one sample in a study of blood T cell repertoires in COVID-19. Produced via immunoSEQ multiplex PCR; TCRdb's table is partial and in-frame only. The sample shows 20,000 or so clones, 80% to 90% of them seen only once. The sample comprised peripheral blood. These receptors came from a human donor in a cohort sampled during active COVID-19. Each CDR3 is given with its conserved first and last residue. D genes are given only for firm matches. The size field is filled for only some rows; it gives once, few, many or a size class.

D	J	V	size	length	DNA	CDR3
TRBD2	TRBJ2-3	TRBV4-1	.	17	TGCGCCAGCAGCCACGAACGGGGGGGCCACATCTCAGATACGCAGTATTTT	CASSHERGGHISDTQYF
.	TRBJ1-2	TRBV4-3	.	15	TGCGCCAGCAGCCATAGACCGGGGACTAACTATGGCTACACCTTC	CASSHRPGTNYGYTF
TRBD1	TRBJ1-2	TRBV6-2/TRBV6-3	.	16	TGTGCCAGCAGTCCAACTCAACCGGGACAGGGACTCGGCTACACCTTC	CASSPTQPGQGLGYTF
.	TRBJ2-3	TRBV9	.	14	TGTGCCAGCAGCGGACAATCTAGCACAGATACGCAGTATTTT	CASSGQSSTDTQYF
.	TRBJ1-1	TRBV28	.	12	TGTGCCAGCAGCGGGGTGGGCGCTGAAGCTTTCTTT	CASSGVGAEAFF
TRBD1	TRBJ1-4	TRBV5-6	.	15	TGTGCCAGCAGCCACTCCGGGACAGCTAATGAAAAACTGTTTTTT	CASSHSGTANEKLFF
.	TRBJ1-3	TRBV6-1	few	18	TGTGCCAGCAGTGAGAATCTTGGGCGAAGAAGCTCTGGAAACACCATATATTTT	CASSENLGRRSSGNTIYF
.	TRBJ1-2	TRBV3-1/TRBV3-2	.	15	TGTGCCAGCAGAGATACAGGGAAGTTTAACTATGGCTACACCTTC	CASRDTGKFNYGYTF
TRBD2	TRBJ2-5	TRBV19	.	12	TGTGCCAGTATCGGGGGAGGGGAGACCCAGTACTTC	CASIGGGETQYF
.	TRBJ1-1	TRBV18	once	16	TGTGCCAGCTCACCAAGACAGGTTGATCTGAACACTGAAGCTTTCTTT	CASSPRQVDLNTEAFF
TRBD2	TRBJ2-1	TRBV5-8	few	16	TGTGCCAGCAGCTCCGGGACTAGCGGGAGGTTCAATGAGCAGTTCTTC	CASSSGTSGRFNEQFF
TRBD2	TRBJ2-5	TRBV7-7	.	17	TGTGCCAGCAGCCAGGGACTAGCGGGGGGTTACCAAGAGACCCAGTACTTC	CASSQGLAGGYQETQYF
TRBD2	TRBJ2-3	TRBV5-1	.	20	TGCGCCAGCAGCTTGGAGGGGACTAGCGGGGGTTGGTACCTCACAGATACGCAGTATTTT	CASSLEGTSGGWYLTDTQYF
.	TRBJ1-5	TRBV5-1	.	14	TGCGCCCGCAGCTTGGGGGGGGGCAATCAGCCCCAGCATTTT	CARSLGGGNQPQHF
TRBD1	TRBJ2-1	TRBV9	.	15	TGTGCCAGCAGCGTACGAGACAGGGGGCACGGTGAGCAGTTCTTC	CASSVRDRGHGEQFF
TRBD1	TRBJ1-1	TRBV30	.	14	TGTGCCTGGAGTGTACGAAGGACAGGGGTTGAAGCTTTCTTT	CAWSVRRTGVEAFF
.	TRBJ1-3	TRBV6-5	.	14	TGTGCCGGACGGACAGTTAGCTCTGGAAACACCATATATTTT	CAGRTVSSGNTIYF
TRBD1	TRBJ1-5	TRBV10-2	once	18	TGCGCCAGCAGCATCCAGGGGGTCGGGTTGGGGCGCAATCAGCCCCAGCATTTT	CASSIQGVGLGRNQPQHF
.	TRBJ2-2	TRBV19	.	16	TGTGCCAGTAGTAGATCCGGGGACACGAACACCGGGGAGCTGTTTTTT	CASSRSGDTNTGELFF
.	TRBJ2-3	TRBV19	.	14	TGTGCCAGTAGACGGTCGGGAAGCACAGATACGCAGTATTTT	CASRRSGSTDTQYF
.	TRBJ2-1	TRBV19	.	15	TGTGCCAGTAGTATTGGGGGGATAAGGCACAGCGAGCAGTTCTTC	CASSIGGIRHSEQFF
TRBD2	TRBJ2-1	TRBV2	.	16	TGTGCCACGCGGAGACTAGCGGGAGTTTCCTACAATGAGCAGTTCTTC	CATRRLAGVSYNEQFF
.	TRBJ1-2	TRBV5-1	.	15	TGCGCCAGCAGCCCTCTTGCTGGAGGGGACTATGGCTACACCTTC	CASSPLAGGDYGYTF
.	TRBJ1-2	TRBV7-9	few	13	TGTGCCAGCAGCTTGGCAGGGGACTATGGCTACACCTTC	CASSLAGDYGYTF
TRBD1	TRBJ1-1	TRBV6-6	.	13	TGTGCCAGCAGTTATGTCCGGACAGGGGAAGCTTTCTTT	CASSYVRTGEAFF
.	TRBJ2-2	TRBV7-8	.	15	TGTGCCAGCAGCTCACTCCAGGGGATACCCGGGGAGCTGTTTTTT	CASSSLQGIPGELFF
.	TRBJ1-1	TRBV27	.	14	TGTGCCAGCAGTTTCGACAGGTCGAACACTGAAGCTTTCTTT	CASSFDRSNTEAFF
TRBD1	TRBJ2-5	TRBV5-4	.	15	TGTGCCAGCAGAACAGGACAGGGCCCTCAAGAGACCCAGTACTTC	CASRTGQGPQETQYF
.	TRBJ2-7	TRBV4-3	.	15	TGCGCCAGCGGCCAAGAGGCAGGGGCCTCCTACGAGCAGTACTTC	CASGQEAGASYEQYF
TRBD2	TRBJ2-7	TRBV2	.	13	TGTGCCAGTCAAAGCGGGACCTCCTACGAGCAGTACTTC	CASQSGTSYEQYF
.	TRBJ2-1	TRBV12-3/TRBV12-4	.	11	TGTGCCAGCAGCCTGGGGGGTGAGCAGTTCTTC	CASSLGGEQFF
.	TRBJ2-7	TRBV7-9	.	12	TGTGCCAGCAGCCCGGGCGGGTACGAGCAGTACTTC	CASSPGGYEQYF
.	TRBJ1-4	TRBV12-3/TRBV12-4	.	13	TGTGCCAGCAGTTTGGCGGGTCAGGAAAAACTGTTTTTT	CASSLAGQEKLFF
TRBD1	TRBJ2-5	TRBV19	.	16	TGTGCCAGTAGTATACAACAGGGGGCTACTAAAGAGACCCAGTACTTC	CASSIQQGATKETQYF
TRBD2	TRBJ2-1	TRBV27	.	16	TGTGCCAGCAGTTCCCCCGCTAGCGGGGATTACAATGAGCAGTTCTTC	CASSSPASGDYNEQFF
.	TRBJ2-7	TRBV5-6	once	13	TGTGCCAGCAGCTTGGAGAGGGCCTACGAGCAGTACTTC	CASSLERAYEQYF
.	TRBJ2-1	TRBV5-5	.	15	TGTGCCAGCAGCTTTGAGGGTGTCGCCTACAATGAGCAGTTCTTC	CASSFEGVAYNEQFF
.	TRBJ2-3	TRBV24-1	.	16	TGTGCCACCAGTCCTAGTATGGCGGATGGAGGGGATACGCAGTATTTT	CATSPSMADGGDTQYF
.	TRBJ1-5	TRBV12-3/TRBV12-4	.	13	TGTGCCAGCAGTCCCCTCGGTATAAAGCACCAGCATTTT	CASSPLGIKHQHF
.	TRBJ1-2	TRBV5-6	once	12	TGTGCCAGCAGCTTACGGGGGTATGGCTACACCTTC	CASSLRGYGYTF
TRBD2	TRBJ2-1	TRBV5-8	.	16	TGTGCCAGCAGCCGGCAATTCGAGCGGGGTTACAATGAGCAGTTCTTC	CASSRQFERGYNEQFF
.	TRBJ2-5	TRBV6-5	.	15	.	CASSTSDRGWETQYF
.	TRBJ2-5	TRBV4-2	.	15	TGTGCCAGCAGCCAAGACGCAGGGGCCCAAGAGACCCAGTACTTC	CASSQDAGAQETQYF
TRBD2	TRBJ2-1	TRBV5-1	once	15	TGCGCCAGCAGGAATAGCGGGGGCTCCTACAATGAGCAGTTCTTC	CASRNSGGSYNEQFF
TRBD1	TRBJ1-1	TRBV7-3	.	14	TGTGCCAGCAGCCCGGGACAGGGGAACACTGAAGCTTTCTTT	CASSPGQGNTEAFF
.	TRBJ2-5	TRBV10-3	.	15	TGTGCCATCAGCCCCGCCGGGACAAACGAAGAGACCCAGTACTTC	CAISPAGTNEETQYF
TRBD1	TRBJ1-2	TRBV15	.	14	TGTGCCACCTGGAACGACAGGGTAGACTATGGCTACACCTTC	CATWNDRVDYGYTF
TRBD1	TRBJ2-7	TRBV5-4	.	15	TGTGCCAGCAGCCGAGGCCAGGGGGCTTCCTACGAGCAGTACTTC	CASSRGQGASYEQYF
.	TRBJ1-3	TRBV19	.	14	TGTGCCAGCATCCCGTATGCGGGTTTTAGCACCATATATTTT	CASIPYAGFSTIYF
.	TRBJ1-1	TRBV2	.	12	TGTGCCAGCAGTCCCCGCGGGGGTGAAGCTTTCTTT	CASSPRGGEAFF
TRBD1	TRBJ2-1	TRBV18	.	13	TGTGCCAGCTCACGCGACAGGGCCGCTGAGCAGTTCTTC	CASSRDRAAEQFF
TRBD2	TRBJ2-3	TRBV6-5	.	14	TGTGCCAGCAGTTACTCTAGCGGGGCAGATACGCAGTATTTT	CASSYSSGADTQYF
.	TRBJ1-2	TRBV11-2	.	14	TGTGCCAGCAGCTTAGATGGGGGACTTGATGGCTACACCTTC	CASSLDGGLDGYTF
.	TRBJ1-2	TRBV7-9	.	13	TGTGCCAGCAGCACGGAGGGGCTACATGGCTACACCTTC	CASSTEGLHGYTF
.	TRBJ1-1	TRBV6-4	.	12	TGTGCCAGCAGTGACTCGCAGGGTGTAGCTTTCTTT	CASSDSQGVAFF